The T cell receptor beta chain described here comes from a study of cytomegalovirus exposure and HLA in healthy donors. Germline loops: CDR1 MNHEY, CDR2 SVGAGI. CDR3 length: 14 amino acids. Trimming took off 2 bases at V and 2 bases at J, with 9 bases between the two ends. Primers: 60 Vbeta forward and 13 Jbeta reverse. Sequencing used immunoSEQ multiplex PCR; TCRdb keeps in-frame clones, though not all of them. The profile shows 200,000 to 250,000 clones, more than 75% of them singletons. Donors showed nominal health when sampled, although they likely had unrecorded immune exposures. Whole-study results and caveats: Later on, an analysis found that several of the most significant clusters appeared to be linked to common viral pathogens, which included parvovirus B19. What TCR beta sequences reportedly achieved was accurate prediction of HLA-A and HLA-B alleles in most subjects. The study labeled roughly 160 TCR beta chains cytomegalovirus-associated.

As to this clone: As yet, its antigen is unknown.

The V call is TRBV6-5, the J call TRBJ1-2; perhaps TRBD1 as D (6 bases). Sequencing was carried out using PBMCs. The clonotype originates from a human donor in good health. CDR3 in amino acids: CASSYHGQNYGYTF. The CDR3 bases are TGTGCCAGCAGTTACCATGGACAGAACTATGGCTACACCTTC.